Following are 15 T cell receptor beta chains from one sample sequenced in a study of cytomegalovirus exposure and HLA in healthy donors. Vbeta (60) and Jbeta (13) primers were used in the PCR. Assay used: immunoSEQ multiplex PCR; TCRdb lists only in-frame clones, some missing. The data hold about 120,000 clones, with around 79% observed a single time. The sequencing sample was made of PBMCs. The receptors originated from a woman between 18 and 29 years old in good health and CMV-seronegative.

The chain combines TRBV15 with TRBJ1-1; the match to TRBD1 covers 9 bases. V shed 5 bases and J 10 bases; nucleotides not matched to a gene: 5. The CDR3 extends over 12 amino acids. Germline-derived CDR1 and CDR2 are LNHNV and YYDKDF (reference sequence). CDR3 coding DNA: TGTGCCACCAGCCTTTCGGGACAGGGAGCTTTCTTT. Protein sequence: CATSLSGQGAFF.

This chain connects TRBV6-5 to TRBJ2-7, with 8 bases aligning to TRBD2. The CDR3 spans 15 residues. From germline, CDR1 is MNHEY and CDR2 SVGAGI. With V trimmed by 4 bases and J by 6 bases, 11 bases remained unmatched. The CDR3 spells CASSSRAGVASEQYF. CDR3 nucleotide sequence: TGTGCCAGCAGTTCAAGAGCGGGAGTCGCGAGCGAGCAGTACTTC.

CDR3 residues: CASRAGGTEAFF. The CDR3 coding sequence is TGTGCCAGTAGGGCAGGGGGCACTGAAGCTTTCTTT. The V gene is TRBV19, the J gene TRBJ1-1; 7 nucleotides agree with TRBD1. The germline gives CDR1 LNHDA, CDR2 SQIVND (reference sequence). CDR3 length: 12 residues. After removal of 6 bases from V and 4 bases from J, the junction contained 2 bases not matched to a gene.

CDR3 region: CASSLNRGEGGYTF. For the CDR3, the DNA is TGTGCCAGCAGCTTAAACAGGGGAGAGGGCGGCTACACCTTC. The rearrangement links TRBV7-2 to TRBJ1-2, with 7 positions matching TRBD1. This CDR3 comprises 14 residues. V dropped 2 bases and J dropped 8; count of bases not matched to a gene: 8. CDR1 and CDR2 from the germline V gene are SGHTA and FQGNSA. Supplemented by reference TRBV7-2 and TRBJ1-2, the full variable domain reads GAGVSQSPSNKVTEKGKDVELRCDPISGHTALYWYRQSLGQGLEFLIYFQGNSAPDKSGLPSDRFSAERTGGSVSTLTIQRTQQEDSAVYLCASSLNRGEGGYTFGSGTRLTVV.

This sequence joins TRBV7-3 and TRBJ2-7, with 9 nucleotides matching TRBD2. The CDR3 contains 15 residues. The V gene end was trimmed by 5 bases and the J gene end by 2 bases; junction bases not matched to a gene: 7. Germline V gene sequence: CDR1 SGHTA, CDR2 FQGTGA. The CDR3 DNA reads as TGTGCCAGCAGCCCCCAGGGCGGGGGGGCCTACGAGCAGTACTTC. It codes for CASSPQGGGAYEQYF.

This clone came up a few times. The chain recombines TRBV5-5 with TRBJ2-1, with 11 bases matching TRBD2. The CDR3 is made up of 16 amino acids. CDR1 is SGHKS, CDR2 YYEKEE, per germline (reference sequence). J gave up 2 bases and V 0 bases, and 1 base lay outside the gene matches. CDR3 residues: CASSLELAGAYNEQFF. Here the CDR3 DNA reads TGTGCCAGCAGCTTGGAACTAGCGGGGGCCTACAATGAGCAGTTCTTC.

The chain recombines TRBV7-2 with TRBJ1-4; 10 nucleotides match TRBD1. The germline V gene has CDR1 SGHTA and CDR2 FQGNSA. The CDR3 extends over 18 amino acids. V was pared by 6 bases and J by 2 bases, with 12 bases of the junction left unmatched. The CDR3 DNA sequence: TGTGCCAGCAGTCAAACCCGGGACAGGGGCTGGACTAATGAAAAACTGTTTTTT. Protein sequence: CASSQTRDRGWTNEKLFF.

A remark on this clone: One end of the junction fails to match germline, which may point to a read error. Distinct nucleotide sequences in the sample also encode this CDR3. The V and J genes are TRBV7-9 and TRBJ1-1; D is ambiguous. The CDR3 consists of 15 residues. Germline assignment: CDR1 SEHNR and CDR2 FQNEAQ (reference sequence). Here the CDR3 DNA reads TGCGCCAGCAGCCCCTACAGTGGAAGCCACACTGAAGCTTTCTTT. Amino acids: CASSPYSGSHTEAFF.

V and J are TRBV7-9 and TRBJ2-5; a weak D match, TRBD2 (5 bases). Gene TRBJ2-7 matches the end of the DNA better, so the J call may be wrong. The germline CDR1 and CDR2 sequences are SEHNR and FQNEAQ (reference sequence). The CDR3 extends over 15 amino acids. Here the CDR3 reads CASSRARGLPGEQYF. The CDR3 DNA reads TGTGCCAGCAGCAGGGCTCGGGGTCTCCCGGGCGAGCAGTACTTC.

This clone turned up a few times. The J gene is TRBJ2-7, the V gene TRBV6-1; D uncertain. The V end was cut by 6 bases, the J end by 3 bases, with 6 bases between. The length of the CDR3 is 11 residues. The V gene's germline CDR1 is MNHNS and CDR2 SASEGT. CDR3 sequence: CASRLRYEQYF. CDR3 nucleotide sequence: TGTGCCAGCAGGTTGCGCTACGAGCAGTACTTC.

This sequence joins TRBV2 and TRBJ1-2; D uncertain. The CDR3 length is 14 residues. Germline V lookup: CDR1 SNHLY, CDR2 FYNNEI. Trimming took 3 bases from V and 5 from J, leaving 13 bases between them. CDR3 loop: CASSEAVGGYGYTF. In nucleotides, the CDR3 is TGTGCCAGCAGTGAGGCTGTCGGCGGATATGGCTACACCTTC. Combining the CDR3 with reference TRBV2 and TRBJ1-2 gives the whole variable domain EPEVTQTPSHQVTQMGQEVILRCVPISNHLYFYWYRQILGQKVEFLVSFYNNEISEKSEIFDDQFSVERPDGSNFTLKIRSTKLEDSAMYFCASSEAVGGYGYTFGSGTRLTVV.

The CDR3 DNA reads TGCGCCAGCAGCCACCAGGCCCGGGGGGAGGGAGGCACAGATACGCAGTATTTT. Protein sequence: CASSHQARGEGGTDTQYF. The chain is built from TRBV4-1 and TRBJ2-3, with 7 bases aligning to TRBD2. Germline assignment: CDR1 MGHRA and CDR2 YSYEKL. The CDR3 has 18 amino acids. Losses at the gene ends were 3 bases for V and 1 base for J; bases not matched to a gene: 13.

The chain uses TRBV19 and TRBJ1-5; no reliable D call. Trimming cost V 4 bases and J 2 bases, with 12 bases left between them. Germline V gives CDR1 LNHDA, CDR2 SQIVND (reference sequence). The CDR3 has 15 amino acids. The CDR3 loop reads CASSTDYEGNQPQHF. CDR3 bases: TGTGCCAGTAGTACCGATTACGAGGGCAATCAGCCCCAGCATTTT.

The chain carries TRBV6-6 and TRBJ1-5; no clear D gene. Per the germline V gene, CDR1 is MNHNY and CDR2 is SVGAGI (reference sequence). This CDR3 contains 16 residues. V lost 6 bases and J lost 5, with 20 bases in between. In DNA, the CDR3 is TGTGCCAGCAGCCCAGATAATTCGGGTCAGTATCAGCCCCAGCATTTT. Amino acids: CASSPDNSGQYQPQHF.

The chain employs TRBV25-1 and TRBJ2-5, with 7 nucleotides matching TRBD1. Judging by the DNA end, TRBJ2-7 fits better; the J call may be wrong. The germline V gene encodes CDR1 MGHDK and CDR2 SYGVNS. This CDR3 has 15 residues. In DNA, the CDR3 is TGTGCCAGCAGTGAATATTCCCAGGGGGTAGGCGAGCAGTACTTC. Translated: CASSEYSQGVGEQYF.